The 8 T cell receptor beta chains in this list originate from one sample, sequenced in a study of blood T cell repertoires in COVID-19. Libraries were prepared by immunoSEQ multiplex PCR; TCRdb keeps only in-frame clonotypes and omits some of them. The table has 400,000 or so clones, about 90% seen once. The sequencing sample was made of PBMCs or T cells enriched from blood (not recorded which). These receptors all come from a young man who had recovered from COVID-19.

The chain has TRBV5-1 and TRBJ1-2, with D possibly TRBD1 on 6 matching bases. Between the trimmed V and J ends, which lost 0 bases and 7 bases, there was a span of 13 bases. The CDR3 spans 14 residues. Germline-derived CDR1 and CDR2 are SGHRS and YFSETQ. CDR3 DNA: TGCGCCAGCAGCTTGGGGGAGGGGGTGTCTGGCTACACCTTC. Translated, it gives CASSLGEGVSGYTF.

The genes are TRBV29-1 and TRBJ2-1; TRBD2 aligns across 7 bases. The germline V gene encodes CDR1 SQVTM and CDR2 ANQGSEA. The V segment lost 3 bases and the J segment 2 bases; nucleotides outside the gene matches: 16. The CDR3 contains 18 residues. The CDR3 DNA is TGCAGCGTTGACGGAAACCCCCTAGCGGAGGGGACCTACAATGAGCAGTTCTTC. Translation: CSVDGNPLAEGTYNEQFF.

V usage is TRBV2 and J usage is TRBJ1-6; tentative D call: TRBD1 (6 bases). CDR1 is SNHLY, CDR2 FYNNEI, per germline. With 7 bases removed from V and 4 bases from J, the gap between germline ends came to 20 bases. The CDR3 is 17 residues long. This CDR3 is CASTWSGQGIYNSPLHF. As DNA, the CDR3 is TGTGCCAGCACCTGGTCGGGCCAGGGGATTTATAATTCACCCCTCCACTTT.

This rearrangement joins TRBV7-6 to TRBJ1-1, with TRBD1 as a possible D gene (5 bases). This CDR3 is 16 amino acids long. The germline gives CDR1 SGHVS, CDR2 FNYEAQ. Trimming took 5 bases from V and 0 from J, leaving 16 bases between them. Here the CDR3 reads CASSDRHGPMNTEAFF. Here the CDR3 DNA reads TGTGCCAGCAGCGACAGACACGGACCCATGAACACTGAAGCTTTCTTT.

The rearrangement joins TRBV18 to TRBJ2-5, with 13 bases lining up with TRBD2. Germline values: CDR1 KGHSH, CDR2 LQKENI. CDR3 size: 18 residues. The J segment lost 1 base and the V segment lost 4 bases, leaving 9 bases of the junction unmatched. Written as DNA, the CDR3 is TGTGCCAGCTCACTCGGACTAGCGGGAGAGGGGCGCCAAGAGACCCAGTACTTC. This translates into CASSLGLAGEGRQETQYF.

The CDR3 DNA is TGTGCCACCAGCAGAGGTCCTAGCGGGAGACCAAATGAGCAGTTCTTC. Translation: CATSRGPSGRPNEQFF. The chain employs TRBV15 and TRBJ2-1; TRBD2 matches at 10 bases. Germline CDR1 reads LNHNV; CDR2 reads YYDKDF (reference sequence). Trimming took 1 base from V and 7 from J; bases not matched to a gene: 7. This CDR3 is 16 amino acids long.

V usage is TRBV6-1 and J usage is TRBJ1-2; D gene ambiguous. CDR3 length: 13 amino acids. In germline, CDR1 is MNHNS, CDR2 SASEGT. Trimming took off 3 bases at V and 3 bases at J, with 8 bases between the two ends. The chain's CDR3 is CASSERSDYGYTF. The CDR3 DNA follows: TGTGCCAGCAGTGAGAGGAGTGACTATGGCTACACCTTC.

The V and J genes are TRBV6-5 and TRBJ2-2; D gene unclear. The V gene's germline CDR1 is MNHEY and CDR2 SVGAGI. V gave up 2 bases and J gave up 5 bases, with 3 bases separating them. CDR3 length: 12 residues. The CDR3 spells CASSYATGELFF. The CDR3 DNA reads TGTGCCAGCAGTTACGCGACCGGGGAGCTGTTTTTT.